This T cell receptor beta chain was profiled in a study of blood T cell repertoires in COVID-19. Study overall: Collection of acute and convalescent COVID-19 samples took place in the United States, Italy and Spain. T cells, B-cell-depleted T cells, or PBMCs supplied cDNA or gDNA.

The CDR3 is 14 amino acids. Germline lookup yields CDR1 GTSNPN and CDR2 SVGIG (reference sequence). V lost 2 bases to trimming and J lost 8 bases; unmatched junction nucleotides: 3. In the original analysis: Amplified reference gene primers provided the basis for estimating nucleated cell counts. Assay: immunoSEQ multiplex PCR; the TCRdb copy retains only in-frame clones and omits some. The DNA was the basis for D and trimming; V, J and clone size are from that table. Altogether about 270,000 clones are present, more than 65% being singletons, with the ten largest covering less than 4%. The sequence was collected from a young woman with acute or convalescent COVID-19. The sequenced sample consisted of peripheral blood. This chain uses TRBV30 with TRBJ1-6; 10 positions agree with TRBD1. The CDR3 loop reads CAWSSGQGDSPLHF. CDR3 nucleotide sequence: TGTGCCTGGAGTTCAGGACAGGGGGATTCACCCCTCCACTTT. Combining the CDR3 with reference TRBV30 and TRBJ1-6 gives the whole variable domain SQTIHQWPATLVQPVGSPLSLECTVEGTSNPNLYWYRQAAGRGLQLLFYSVGIGQISSEVPQNLSASRPQDRQFILSSKKLLLSDSGFYLCAWSSGQGDSPLHFGNGTRLTVT.